The TCR beta chain described here comes from a study of T cell responses to AZD1222 COVID-19 vaccine. General study results and limits: Females made up more of the donors, who were largely white British, and clonal diversity may have come out too low. The study sampled repertoires only after the peak T cell response. Just six AZD1222 recipients were seropositive at baseline.

Looked up from germline, CDR1 is WNHNN and CDR2 is SYGVQD (reference sequence). The CDR3 has 16 residues. Produced via immunoSEQ multiplex PCR; TCRdb's table is partial and in-frame only. The repertoire has tens of thousands of clones, approximately 90% of them found once; the top ten carry 6.3%. This clone was recorded a few times. The target antigen is unknown. An end of the junction does not agree with germline; a read error may underlie this. The rearrangement links TRBV10-1 to TRBJ2-2; D possibly corresponds to TRBD2 (5 bases). The sample here was peripheral blood, taken 28 days after the second dose of the MenACWY control vaccine. The receptor was isolated from an adult who received the MenACWY meningococcal vaccine as a control. The CDR3 region is CARSGPRLDSEGELFF. In DNA form, the CDR3 reads TGCGCCCGCAGCGGCCCCCGGCTAGATTCGGAAGGGGAGCTGTTTTTT.